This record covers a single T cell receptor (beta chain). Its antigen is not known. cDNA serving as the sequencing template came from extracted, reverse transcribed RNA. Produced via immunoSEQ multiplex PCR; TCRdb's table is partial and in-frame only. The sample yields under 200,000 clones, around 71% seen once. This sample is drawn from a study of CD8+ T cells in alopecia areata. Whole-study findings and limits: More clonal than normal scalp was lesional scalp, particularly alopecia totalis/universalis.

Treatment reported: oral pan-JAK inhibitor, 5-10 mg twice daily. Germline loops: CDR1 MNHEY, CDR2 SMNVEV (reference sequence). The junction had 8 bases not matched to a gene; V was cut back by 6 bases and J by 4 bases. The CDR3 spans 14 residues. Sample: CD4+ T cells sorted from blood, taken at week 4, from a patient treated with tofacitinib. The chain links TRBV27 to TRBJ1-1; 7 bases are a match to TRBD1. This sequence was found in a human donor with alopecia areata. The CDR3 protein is CASRLQGWFTEAFF. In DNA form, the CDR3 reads TGTGCCAGCAGGTTACAGGGGTGGTTCACTGAAGCTTTCTTT.